Reported below is one T cell receptor (beta chain). No antigen is known for it. The data stem from a study of T cells expressing NK-cell markers. Overall study context: Sorted CD3+CD56+NKG2C+, CD3+CD56+NKG2C- and CD3+CD56-NKG2C+ T-cell subsets were beta-chain profiled. Study-level results: Whether the expanded NKG2C+ T cell clones recognized HCMV remained unclear. A handful of donors showed these clonotypes also leading the CD3+CD56-NKG2C+ fraction.

This CDR3 is built from 13 residues. Germline V gene lookup returns CDR1 KGHDR and CDR2 SFDVKD. TCR beta cDNA was made by 5'RACE template switching with UMIs. TCRdb reprocessed the 5' RACE reads and keeps a single row for each CDR3 protein, giving no DNA. The sample holds about 380,000 distinct CDR3 sequences. Sequenced sample: blood T cells: a sorted CD56 or NKG2C T cell subset, CD4+ or CD8+ T cells, or bulk PBMC T cells (not recorded which). V and J are TRBV24-1 and TRBJ1-1. The receptor comes from a man aged 18-70 years in good health. Here the CDR3 reads CATSDPPDTRAFF.